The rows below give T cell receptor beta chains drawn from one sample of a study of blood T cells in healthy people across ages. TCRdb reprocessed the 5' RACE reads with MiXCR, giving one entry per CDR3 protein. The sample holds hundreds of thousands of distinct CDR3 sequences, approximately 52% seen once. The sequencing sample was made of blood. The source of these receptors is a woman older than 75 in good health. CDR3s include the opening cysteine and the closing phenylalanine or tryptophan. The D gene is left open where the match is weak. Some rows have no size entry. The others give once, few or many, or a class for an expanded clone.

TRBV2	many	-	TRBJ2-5	CASSEEYQETQYF	TGTGCCAGCAGTGAAGAGTACCAAGAGACCCAGTACTTC
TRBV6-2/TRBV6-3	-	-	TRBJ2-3	CASSTRDTTWALPGTDTQYF	TGTGCCAGCAGTACGAGGGACACTACATGGGCCCTTCCTGGCACAGATACGCAGTATTTT
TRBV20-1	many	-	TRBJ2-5	CSARADMKETQYF	TGCAGTGCTAGAGCAGACATGAAAGAGACCCAGTACTTC
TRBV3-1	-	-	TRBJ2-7	CASSQARYEQYF	TGTGCCAGCAGCCAAGCCCGCTACGAGCAGTACTTC
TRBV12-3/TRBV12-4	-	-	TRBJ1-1	CASSLTGAENTEAFF	TGTGCCAGCAGTTTAACGGGAGCAGAGAACACTGAAGCTTTCTTT
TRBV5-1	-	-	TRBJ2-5	CASKLGRIQETQYF	TGCGCCAGCAAGCTGGGAAGAATTCAAGAGACCCAGTACTTC
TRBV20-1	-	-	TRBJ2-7	CSAPRQPLPYEQYF	TGCAGTGCACCGCGACAGCCCCTTCCCTACGAGCAGTACTTC
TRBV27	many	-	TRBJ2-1	CASSPRANEQFF	TGTGCCAGCAGCCCCCGGGCCAATGAGCAGTTCTTC
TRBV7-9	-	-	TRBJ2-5	CASSLVTGGETQYF	TGTGCCAGCAGCTTAGTGACAGGAGGTGAGACCCAGTACTTC
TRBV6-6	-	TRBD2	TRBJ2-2	CASSSSGRANTGELFF	TGTGCCAGCAGTTCGAGCGGGAGGGCGAACACCGGGGAGCTGTTTTTT
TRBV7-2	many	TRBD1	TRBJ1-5	CASSAGTGYQPQHF	TGTGCCAGCAGCGCCGGGACAGGGTATCAGCCCCAGCATTTT
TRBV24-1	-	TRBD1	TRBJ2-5	CATSDSRTGETQYF	TGTGCCACCAGTGATTCCCGGACAGGAGAGACCCAGTACTTC
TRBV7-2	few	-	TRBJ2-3	CASSILLVLTDTQYF	TGTGCCAGCAGCATTCTTCTGGTGCTCACAGATACGCAGTATTTT
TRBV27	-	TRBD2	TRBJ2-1	CASGRLAGVYNEQFF	TGTGCCAGCGGACGACTAGCGGGGGTCTACAATGAGCAGTTCTTC
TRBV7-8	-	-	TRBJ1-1	CASQRAMSTEAFF	TGTGCCAGCCAGCGGGCTATGAGCACTGAAGCTTTCTTT
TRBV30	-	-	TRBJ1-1	CAWSPLITEAFF	TGTGCCTGGAGTCCCCTGATCACTGAAGCTTTCTTT
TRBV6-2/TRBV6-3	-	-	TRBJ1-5	CASSYSLTRRNQPQHF	TGTGCCAGCAGTTACTCTTTAACTAGGCGGAATCAGCCCCAGCATTTT
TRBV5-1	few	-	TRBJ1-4	CASKQQGTNEKLFF	TGCGCCAGCAAACAACAGGGAACTAATGAAAAACTGTTTTTT
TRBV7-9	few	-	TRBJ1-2	CASSLAQGLNYGYTF	TGTGCCAGCAGCTTAGCGCAGGGCCTTAACTATGGCTACACCTTC
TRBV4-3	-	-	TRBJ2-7	CASSQDRGYPYEQYF	TGCGCCAGCAGCCAAGACCGGGGCTACCCCTACGAGCAGTACTTC
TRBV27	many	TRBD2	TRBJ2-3	CASVILAGGLDTQYF	TGTGCCAGCGTTATACTAGCGGGAGGGCTAGATACGCAGTATTTT
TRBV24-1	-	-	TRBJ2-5	CATSDAMTGETQYF	TGTGCCACCAGTGATGCTATGACAGGAGAGACCCAGTACTTC
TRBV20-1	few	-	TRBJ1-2	CSARTEQSPSSYGYTF	TGCAGTGCTAGGACGGAGCAGAGCCCCTCGAGCTATGGCTACACCTTC
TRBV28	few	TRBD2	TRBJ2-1	CASTPGGLADNEQFF	TGTGCCAGCACCCCAGGGGGACTAGCCGACAATGAGCAGTTCTTC
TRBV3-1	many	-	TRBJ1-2	CASSQSTAVDGYTF	TGTGCCAGCAGCCAGTCGACGGCGGTGGATGGCTACACCTTC
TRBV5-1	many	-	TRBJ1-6	CASSWTGLNSPLHF	TGCGCCAGCAGTTGGACGGGACTAAATTCACCCCTCCACTTT
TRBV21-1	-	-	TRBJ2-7	CASSPRAGEQYF	TGTGCCAGCAGCCCGCGAGCCGGCGAGCAGTACTTC
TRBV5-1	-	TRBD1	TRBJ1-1	CASSLEQGAIMNTEAFF	TGCGCCAGCAGCTTGGAACAGGGGGCGATAATGAACACTGAAGCTTTCTTT
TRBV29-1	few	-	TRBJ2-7	CSVGRSSYEQYF	TGCAGCGTCGGCAGGAGCTCCTACGAGCAGTACTTC
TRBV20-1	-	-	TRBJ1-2	CSARDGYYGYTF	TGCAGTGCTAGGGACGGGTACTATGGCTACACCTTC
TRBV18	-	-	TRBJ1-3	CASSPDRSVGNTIYF	TGTGCCAGCTCACCCGACAGGTCCGTCGGAAACACCATATATTTT
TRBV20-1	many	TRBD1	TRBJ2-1	CSAATDRGYEQFF	TGCAGTGCTGCTACGGACAGGGGATATGAGCAGTTCTTC
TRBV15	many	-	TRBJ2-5	CATSRNHKETQYF	TGTGCCACCAGCCGAAACCATAAAGAGACCCAGTACTTC
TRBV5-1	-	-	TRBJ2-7	CASSLQLPYEQYF	TGCGCCAGCAGCTTGCAACTTCCCTACGAGCAGTACTTC
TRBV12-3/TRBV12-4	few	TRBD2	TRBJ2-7	CASSLGGGRDNEQYF	TGTGCCAGCAGCCTCGGGGGCGGGAGGGACAATGAGCAGTACTTC
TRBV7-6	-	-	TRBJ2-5	CASSQVTGGRPPGTQYF	TGTGCCAGCAGCCAGGTCACCGGAGGACGGCCTCCGGGGACCCAGTACTTC
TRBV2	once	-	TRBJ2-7	CASTGTRGPYEQYF	TGTGCCAGCACCGGGACACGGGGACCCTACGAGCAGTACTTC
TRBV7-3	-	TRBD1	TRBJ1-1	CASSPETGNPEAFF	TGTGCCAGCAGCCCCGAGACAGGGAATCCTGAAGCTTTCTTT
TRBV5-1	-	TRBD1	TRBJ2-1	CASSPWDRGFNEQFF	TGCGCCAGCAGCCCCTGGGACAGGGGATTTAATGAGCAGTTCTTC
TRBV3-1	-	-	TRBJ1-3	CASSRYGSSGNTIYF	TGTGCCAGCAGCCGGTACGGGAGCTCTGGAAACACCATATATTTT
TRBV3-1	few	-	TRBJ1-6	CASSQARGNSPLHF	TGTGCCAGCAGCCAAGCCAGGGGAAATTCACCCCTCCACTTT
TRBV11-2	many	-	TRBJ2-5	CASSLAQGWETQYF	TGTGCCAGCAGCTTAGCTCAGGGCTGGGAGACCCAGTACTTC
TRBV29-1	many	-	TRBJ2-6	CSVAAGSSGANVLTF	TGCAGCGTTGCTGCAGGGTCCTCTGGGGCCAACGTCCTGACTTTC
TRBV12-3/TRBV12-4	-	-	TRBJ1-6	CASSFSSRRYNSPLHF	TGTGCCAGCAGTTTCAGCTCACGGAGGTATAATTCACCCCTCCACTTT
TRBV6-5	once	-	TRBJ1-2	CASSLTTGTHNYGYTF	TGTGCCAGCAGTTTGACTACAGGGACCCATAACTATGGCTACACCTTC
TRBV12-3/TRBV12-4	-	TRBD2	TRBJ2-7	CASSLTGLLYEQYF	TGTGCCAGCAGTCTAACGGGACTACTATACGAGCAGTACTTC
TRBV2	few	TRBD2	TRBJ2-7	CASSEQGTSVGEQYF	TGTGCCAGCAGTGAACAGGGGACTAGTGTTGGTGAGCAGTACTTC
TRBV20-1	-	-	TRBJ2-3	CSANQLDLTDTQYF	TGCAGTGCGAACCAACTAGACCTCACAGATACGCAGTATTTT
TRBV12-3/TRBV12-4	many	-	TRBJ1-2	CASSPRWGGYTF	TGTGCCAGCAGCCCCCGGTGGGGAGGCTACACCTTC
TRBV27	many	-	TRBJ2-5	CASSSSRLSRTQYF	TGTGCCAGCAGTTCAAGCCGTCTTAGTCGTACCCAGTACTTC
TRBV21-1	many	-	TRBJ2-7	CASSQRTSGRDYEQYF	TGTGCCAGCAGCCAAAGGACTAGCGGGAGAGATTACGAGCAGTACTTC
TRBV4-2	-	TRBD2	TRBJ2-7	CASSQVASGPYEQYF	TGTGCCAGCAGCCAAGTAGCTAGCGGTCCCTACGAGCAGTACTTC
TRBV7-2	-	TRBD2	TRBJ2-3	CASSLAGGRDTQYF	TGTGCCAGCAGCTTAGCGGGGGGGAGAGATACGCAGTATTTT
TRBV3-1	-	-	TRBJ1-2	CASSQMGPTTATF	TGTGCCAGCAGCCAAATGGGGCCTACTACGGCCACCTTC
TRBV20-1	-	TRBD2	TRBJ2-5	CSAGASGGETQYF	TGCAGTGCTGGCGCTAGCGGGGGTGAGACCCAGTACTTC
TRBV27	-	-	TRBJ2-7	CASSRPGLSYEQYF	TGTGCCAGCAGCCGACCCGGGCTCTCCTACGAGCAGTACTTC
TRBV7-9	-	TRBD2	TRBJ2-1	CASSLGGRLSNEQFF	TGTGCCAGCAGCTTGGGCGGGAGGTTAAGTAATGAGCAGTTCTTC
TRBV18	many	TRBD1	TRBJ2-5	CASSSTGTDQETQYF	TGTGCCAGCTCATCGACCGGGACAGACCAAGAGACCCAGTACTTC
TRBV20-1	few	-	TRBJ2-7	CSALAGEKSYEQYF	TGCAGTGCTCTTGCGGGCGAGAAAAGCTACGAGCAGTACTTC
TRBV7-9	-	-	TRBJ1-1	CASLGGPYTEAFF	TGTGCCAGCCTCGGGGGGCCCTACACTGAAGCTTTCTTT